This is a list of T cell receptor beta chains from one sample in a study of blood T cell repertoires in COVID-19. Measured with immunoSEQ multiplex PCR; TCRdb has only the in-frame clones, and not every one. Among 150,000 to 200,000 clones listed, 89% were seen once. Sequenced input: peripheral blood. All receptors come from a man aged 18 to 29 who had recovered from COVID-19. CDR3s include the opening cysteine and the closing phenylalanine or tryptophan. Fields, in order: V gene, clone size, D gene, J gene, CDR3 DNA, CDR3 protein. D genes are given only for firm matches. Size is omitted from some rows. Given values are once, few, many or a class for expanded clones.

V gene: TRBV25-1; clone size: once; D gene: TRBD1; J gene: TRBJ2-1; CDR3 DNA: TGTGCCATCCCCGACAGGGAAGGGACCCCGAATGAGCAGTTCTTC; CDR3 protein: CAIPDREGTPNEQFF
V gene: TRBV12-5; clone size: .; D gene: .; J gene: TRBJ1-2; CDR3 DNA: TGTGCTAGTGGTGGGAGGGGCGCGGATGGCTACACCTTC; CDR3 protein: CASGGRGADGYTF
V gene: TRBV19; clone size: .; D gene: .; J gene: TRBJ2-2; CDR3 DNA: TGTGCCAGTAGTATAGGGGGGGCGAACACCGGGGAGCTGTTTTTT; CDR3 protein: CASSIGGANTGELFF
V gene: TRBV2; clone size: .; D gene: .; J gene: TRBJ1-3; CDR3 DNA: TGTGCCAGCTCCCCTGGACAGAGAATCTCTGGAAACACCATATATTTT; CDR3 protein: CASSPGQRISGNTIYF
V gene: TRBV29-1; clone size: .; D gene: TRBD1; J gene: TRBJ2-7; CDR3 DNA: TGCAGCGTAACTAGGACAGGGGGATTCTACGAGCAGTACTTC; CDR3 protein: CSVTRTGGFYEQYF
V gene: TRBV9; clone size: .; D gene: .; J gene: TRBJ2-1; CDR3 DNA: TGTGCCAGCAGCTACGCCTCGAGTGAGCAGTTCTTC; CDR3 protein: CASSYASSEQFF
V gene: TRBV24-1; clone size: few; D gene: TRBD1; J gene: TRBJ2-7; CDR3 DNA: TGTGCCACCAGTAGTGGGACAGTCTACGAGCAGTACTTC; CDR3 protein: CATSSGTVYEQYF
V gene: TRBV14; clone size: medium-sized; D gene: TRBD2; J gene: TRBJ2-7; CDR3 DNA: TGTGCCAGCAGTTTTCTAGCGGGAGGTGACGAGCAGTACTTC; CDR3 protein: CASSFLAGGDEQYF
V gene: TRBV9; clone size: once; D gene: .; J gene: TRBJ2-5; CDR3 DNA: TGTGCCAGCAGCGTAGTCGGGGGACAAGAGACCCAGTACTTC; CDR3 protein: CASSVVGGQETQYF
V gene: TRBV27; clone size: many; D gene: .; J gene: TRBJ1-1; CDR3 DNA: TGTGCCAGCGGACCGGGCGGGACTGAAGCTTTCTTT; CDR3 protein: CASGPGGTEAFF
V gene: TRBV28; clone size: .; D gene: .; J gene: TRBJ1-5; CDR3 DNA: TGTGCCAGCACCTCGAGTGGGCGGGGTGACAATCAGCCCCAGCATTTT; CDR3 protein: CASTSSGRGDNQPQHF
V gene: TRBV6-6; clone size: .; D gene: TRBD1; J gene: TRBJ1-2; CDR3 DNA: TGTGCCAGCCGCCGTGGGGACAGGCCAGGAGGCTACACCTTC; CDR3 protein: CASRRGDRPGGYTF
V gene: TRBV2; clone size: .; D gene: .; J gene: TRBJ1-3; CDR3 DNA: TGTGCCAGCAGCGTCCCCGGGGGTTCTGGAAACACCATATATTTT; CDR3 protein: CASSVPGGSGNTIYF
V gene: TRBV29-1; clone size: .; D gene: .; J gene: TRBJ2-7; CDR3 DNA: TGCAGCGCTCGCCTCGGTGGCGGATACGAGCAGTACTTC; CDR3 protein: CSARLGGGYEQYF
V gene: TRBV28; clone size: .; D gene: TRBD2; J gene: TRBJ2-1; CDR3 DNA: TGTGCCAGCAGTTTACCTAGCGGGAGGGCCTACAATGAGCAGTTCTTC; CDR3 protein: CASSLPSGRAYNEQFF
V gene: TRBV3-1/TRBV3-2; clone size: .; D gene: TRBD2; J gene: TRBJ2-4; CDR3 DNA: TGTGCCAGCAGCCAAGATGAGGCGGGGGGGGACAAAAACATTCAGTACTTC; CDR3 protein: CASSQDEAGGDKNIQYF
V gene: TRBV5-5; clone size: once; D gene: .; J gene: TRBJ2-7; CDR3 DNA: TGTGCCAGCAGTCTAACCTTGACAGGCCTCTACGAGCAGTACTTC; CDR3 protein: CASSLTLTGLYEQYF
V gene: TRBV25-1; clone size: .; D gene: .; J gene: TRBJ2-5; CDR3 DNA: TGTGCCAGCAGCGCGATAGAGACCCAGTACTTC; CDR3 protein: CASSAIETQYF
V gene: TRBV9; clone size: .; D gene: TRBD2; J gene: TRBJ2-3; CDR3 DNA: TGTGCCAGCAGCAAAGGGAGCGGGATGGGGACAGATACGCAGTATTTT; CDR3 protein: CASSKGSGMGTDTQYF
V gene: TRBV7-2; clone size: .; D gene: TRBD2; J gene: TRBJ2-7; CDR3 DNA: TGTGCCAGCAGCTTCCGTAGCGGGAGCTGGTACGAGCAGTACTTC; CDR3 protein: CASSFRSGSWYEQYF
V gene: TRBV28; clone size: once; D gene: .; J gene: TRBJ2-1; CDR3 DNA: TGTGCCAGCAGTTTGGAGTACATCTACAATGAGCAGTTCTTC; CDR3 protein: CASSLEYIYNEQFF
V gene: TRBV27; clone size: .; D gene: .; J gene: TRBJ2-7; CDR3 DNA: TGTGCCAGCAGGGGGCAGGTAGATACCTACGAGCAGTACTTC; CDR3 protein: CASRGQVDTYEQYF
V gene: TRBV7-9; clone size: once; D gene: .; J gene: TRBJ1-1; CDR3 DNA: TGTGCCAGCAGTATTACTAACACTGAAGCTTTCTTT; CDR3 protein: CASSITNTEAFF
V gene: TRBV29-1; clone size: .; D gene: TRBD2; J gene: TRBJ2-1; CDR3 DNA: TGCAGCGTTCGCGGACTAGCGGGAGCGAGTGAGCAGTTCTTC; CDR3 protein: CSVRGLAGASEQFF
V gene: TRBV6-1; clone size: .; D gene: TRBD1; J gene: TRBJ1-5; CDR3 DNA: TGTGCCAGCAGTGGAATCGACAGGGGTAGGGATCAGCCCCAGCATTTT; CDR3 protein: CASSGIDRGRDQPQHF
V gene: TRBV5-1; clone size: .; D gene: .; J gene: TRBJ1-1; CDR3 DNA: TGCGCCAGCAGCCTTTCACCGACAGCCTTGAACACTGAAGCTTTCTTT; CDR3 protein: CASSLSPTALNTEAFF
V gene: TRBV5-4; clone size: .; D gene: TRBD2; J gene: TRBJ2-7; CDR3 DNA: TGTGCCAGCAGCTTAACTAGCGGGAGTAACTACGAGCAGTACTTC; CDR3 protein: CASSLTSGSNYEQYF
V gene: TRBV4-1; clone size: .; D gene: TRBD2; J gene: TRBJ2-7; CDR3 DNA: TGCGCCAGCAGCCAAGATCGGCTAGCGGGAGTATACGAGCAGTACTTC; CDR3 protein: CASSQDRLAGVYEQYF
V gene: TRBV6-2/TRBV6-3; clone size: .; D gene: TRBD2; J gene: TRBJ2-2; CDR3 DNA: TGTGCCAGCAGTTGGACGGGAGGGCCAGGCGGGGAGCTGTTTTTT; CDR3 protein: CASSWTGGPGGELFF
V gene: TRBV4-1; clone size: once; D gene: .; J gene: TRBJ2-3; CDR3 DNA: TGCGCCAGCAGCCAGAGCTCAACCAGCACAGATACGCAGTATTTT; CDR3 protein: CASSQSSTSTDTQYF
V gene: TRBV10-3; clone size: .; D gene: TRBD1; J gene: TRBJ1-3; CDR3 DNA: TGTGCCATCAGGACGACAGGGCTTAGGGACTCTGGAAACACCATATATTTT; CDR3 protein: CAIRTTGLRDSGNTIYF
V gene: TRBV7-9; clone size: .; D gene: .; J gene: TRBJ1-1; CDR3 DNA: TGTGCCAGCAGCTCCCGGGACACCCAGAACACTGAAGCTTTCTTT; CDR3 protein: CASSSRDTQNTEAFF
V gene: TRBV5-1; clone size: .; D gene: TRBD2; J gene: TRBJ2-3; CDR3 DNA: TGCGCCAGCAGCGATAGCGGGAGGCACACAGATACGCAGTATTTT; CDR3 protein: CASSDSGRHTDTQYF
V gene: TRBV4-1; clone size: .; D gene: .; J gene: TRBJ2-3; CDR3 DNA: TGCGCCAGCAGCCAGAGAGGAGACAGCAACACAGATACGCAGTATTTT; CDR3 protein: CASSQRGDSNTDTQYF
V gene: TRBV15; clone size: .; D gene: .; J gene: TRBJ2-5; CDR3 DNA: TGTGCCACACACCAGGGGGGCAGGGAGACCCAGTACTTC; CDR3 protein: CATHQGGRETQYF